This TCR beta chain originates from a study of cytomegalovirus exposure and HLA in healthy donors. With 60 Vbeta and 13 Jbeta primers, the PCR was carried out. Clones were read by immunoSEQ multiplex PCR, and TCRdb kept only the in-frame ones, dropping some. The sample contains 150,000 to 200,000 clones, roughly 76% of which appear only once. The CDR3 runs to 13 residues. CDR1 is SQVTM, CDR2 ANQGSEA, per germline. V lost 4 bases and J 4 bases, leaving 13 bases between the germline ends. The V call is TRBV29-1, the J call TRBJ1-2; a possible D gene is TRBD1 (5 bases). Material: PBMCs. This sequence was found in a woman under 30 in good health and CMV-seropositive. The CDR3 reads CSVGGRQTYGYTF. The CDR3, as DNA: TGCAGCGTTGGGGGAAGACAGACCTATGGCTACACCTTC.